What follows describes a single T cell receptor (beta chain). The sample originates from a study of T cells in localized non-small cell lung cancer. Here immunoSEQ multiplex PCR was the method, and the copy in TCRdb shows in-frame clones only, minus some. The sample lists roughly 27,000 clones; less than 95% were seen once. This specimen was peripheral blood, taken before any cancer treatment. The TCR was taken from a woman aged 40-69 years with stage I lung adenocarcinoma.

CDR3 in amino acids: CASTLTGHNSPLHF. Written as DNA, the CDR3 is TGTGCCAGCACCTTGACAGGACATAATTCACCCCTCCACTTT. This rearrangement joins TRBV28 to TRBJ1-6, with a weak D call TRBD1 (6 bases). The germline CDR1 and CDR2 sequences are MDHEN and SYDVKM. V dropped 7 bases and J dropped 5 bases, with 12 bases sitting between them. The CDR3 is made up of 14 amino acids.